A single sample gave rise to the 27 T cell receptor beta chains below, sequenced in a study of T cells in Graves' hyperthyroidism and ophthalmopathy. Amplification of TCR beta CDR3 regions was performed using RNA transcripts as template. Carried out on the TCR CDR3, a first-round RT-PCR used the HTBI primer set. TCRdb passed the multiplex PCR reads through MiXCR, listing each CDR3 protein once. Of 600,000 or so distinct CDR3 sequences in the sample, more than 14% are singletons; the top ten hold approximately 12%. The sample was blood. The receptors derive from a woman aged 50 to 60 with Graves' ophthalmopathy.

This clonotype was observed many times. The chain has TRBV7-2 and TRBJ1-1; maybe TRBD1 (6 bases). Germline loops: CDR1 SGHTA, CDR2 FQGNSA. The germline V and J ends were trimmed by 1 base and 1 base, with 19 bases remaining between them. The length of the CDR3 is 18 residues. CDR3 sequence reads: CASSLVEGVGGRNTEAFF. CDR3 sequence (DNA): TGTGCCAGCAGCTTAGTAGAGGGAGTCGGGGGCAGGAACACTGAAGCTTTCTTT.

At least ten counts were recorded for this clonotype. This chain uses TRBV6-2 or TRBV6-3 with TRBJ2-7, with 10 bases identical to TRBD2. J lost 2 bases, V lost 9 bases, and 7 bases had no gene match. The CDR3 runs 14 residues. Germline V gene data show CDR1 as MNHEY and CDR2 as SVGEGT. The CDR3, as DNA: TGTGCCAGAGGTTGGGGACTAGCGACCTACGAGCAGTACTTC. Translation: CARGWGLATYEQYF.

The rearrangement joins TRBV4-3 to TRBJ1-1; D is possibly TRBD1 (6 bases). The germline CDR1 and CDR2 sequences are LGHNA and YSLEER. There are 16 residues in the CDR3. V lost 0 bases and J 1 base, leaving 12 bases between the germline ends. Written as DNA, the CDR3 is TGCGCCAGCAGCCAAGATGAAAAGGGGGGGAACACTGAAGCTTTCTTT. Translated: CASSQDEKGGNTEAFF.

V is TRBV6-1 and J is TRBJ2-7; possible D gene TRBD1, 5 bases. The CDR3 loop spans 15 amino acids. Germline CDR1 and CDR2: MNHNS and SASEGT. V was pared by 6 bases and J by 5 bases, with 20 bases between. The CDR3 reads CASSAAVLGVHEQYF. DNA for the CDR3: TGTGCCAGCAGCGCAGCAGTTCTAGGGGTACACGAGCAGTACTTC.

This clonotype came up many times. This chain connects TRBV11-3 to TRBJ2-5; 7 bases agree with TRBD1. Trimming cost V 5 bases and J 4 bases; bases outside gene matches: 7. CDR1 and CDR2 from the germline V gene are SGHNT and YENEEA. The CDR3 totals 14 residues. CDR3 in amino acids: CASSPDRVRETQYF. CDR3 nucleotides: TGTGCCAGCAGCCCTGACAGGGTCCGAGAGACCCAGTACTTC.

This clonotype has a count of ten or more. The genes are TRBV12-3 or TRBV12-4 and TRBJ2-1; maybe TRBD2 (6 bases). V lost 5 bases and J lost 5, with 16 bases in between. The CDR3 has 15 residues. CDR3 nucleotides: TGTGCCAGCAGTCCCCCCGGGACTCGTAACAATGAGCAGTTCTTC. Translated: CASSPPGTRNNEQFF.

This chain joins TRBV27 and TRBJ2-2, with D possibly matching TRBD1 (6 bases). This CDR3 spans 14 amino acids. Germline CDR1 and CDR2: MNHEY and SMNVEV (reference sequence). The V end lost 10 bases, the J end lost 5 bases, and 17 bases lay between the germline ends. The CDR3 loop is CATRTEPRTGELFF. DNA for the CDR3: TGTGCCACCCGGACAGAACCTAGGACCGGGGAGCTGTTTTTT.

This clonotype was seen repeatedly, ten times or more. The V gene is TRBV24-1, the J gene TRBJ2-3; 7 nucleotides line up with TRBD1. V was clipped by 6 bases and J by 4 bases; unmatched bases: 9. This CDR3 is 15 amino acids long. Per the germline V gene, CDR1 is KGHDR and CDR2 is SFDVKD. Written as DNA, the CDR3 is TGTGCCACCAGTCATCTGACAGGGATTGCAGATACGCAGTATTTT. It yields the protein CATSHLTGIADTQYF.

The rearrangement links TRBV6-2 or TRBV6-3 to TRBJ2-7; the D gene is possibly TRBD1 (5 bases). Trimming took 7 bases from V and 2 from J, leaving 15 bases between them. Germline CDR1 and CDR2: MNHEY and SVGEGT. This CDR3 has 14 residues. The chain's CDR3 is CASTFSQGPYEQYF. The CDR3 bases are TGTGCCAGCACTTTCAGCCAGGGCCCCTACGAGCAGTACTTC.

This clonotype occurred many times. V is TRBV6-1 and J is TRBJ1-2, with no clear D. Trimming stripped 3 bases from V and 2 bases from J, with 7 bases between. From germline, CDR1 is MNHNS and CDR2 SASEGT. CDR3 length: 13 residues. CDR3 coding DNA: TGTGCCAGCAGTGAGAGGCCAAACTATGGCTACACCTTC. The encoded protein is CASSERPNYGYTF.

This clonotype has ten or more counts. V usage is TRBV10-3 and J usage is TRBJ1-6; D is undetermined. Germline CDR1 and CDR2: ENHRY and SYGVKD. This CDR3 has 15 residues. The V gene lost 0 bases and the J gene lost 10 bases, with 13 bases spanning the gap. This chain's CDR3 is CAISESNVGSSPLHF. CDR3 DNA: TGTGCCATCAGTGAGTCAAATGTCGGGAGCTCACCCCTCCACTTT.

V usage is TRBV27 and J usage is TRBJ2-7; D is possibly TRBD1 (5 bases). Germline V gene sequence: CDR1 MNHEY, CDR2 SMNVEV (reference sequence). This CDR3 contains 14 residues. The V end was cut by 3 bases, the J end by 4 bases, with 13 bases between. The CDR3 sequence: CASSLGAGWYEQYF. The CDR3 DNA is TGTGCCAGCAGTTTGGGCGCAGGGTGGTACGAGCAGTACTTC.

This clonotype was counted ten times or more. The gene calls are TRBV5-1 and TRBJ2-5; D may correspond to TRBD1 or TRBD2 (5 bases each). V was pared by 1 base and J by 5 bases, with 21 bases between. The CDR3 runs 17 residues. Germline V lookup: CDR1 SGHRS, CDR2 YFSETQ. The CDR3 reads CASSLSLSAARGETQYF. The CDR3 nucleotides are TGCGCCAGCAGCTTGAGTCTTTCGGCAGCCCGGGGCGAGACCCAGTACTTC. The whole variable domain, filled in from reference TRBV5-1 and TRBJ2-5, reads KAGVTQTPRYLIKTRGQQVTLSCSPISGHRSVSWYQQTPGQGLQFLFEYFSETQRNKGNFPGRFSGRQFSNSRSEMNVSTLELGDSALYLCASSLSLSAARGETQYFGPGTRLLVL.

CDR3 bases: TGTGCCAGCCACAAACAAGGCGGGAGGAAAGATACGCAGTATTTT. This sequence encodes CASHKQGGRKDTQYF. The rearrangement links TRBV7-9 to TRBJ2-3, with 8 bases that match TRBD2. Germline V gives CDR1 SEHNR, CDR2 FQNEAQ (reference sequence). The CDR3 has 15 residues. With 8 bases clipped from V and 5 bases from J, the junction kept 12 bases outside the gene matches.

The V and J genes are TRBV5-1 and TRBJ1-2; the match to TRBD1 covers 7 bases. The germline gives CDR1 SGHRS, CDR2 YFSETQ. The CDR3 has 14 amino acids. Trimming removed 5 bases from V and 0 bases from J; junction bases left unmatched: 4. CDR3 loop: CASRRDSSNYGYTF. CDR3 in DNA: TGCGCCAGCAGACGGGACAGCTCTAACTATGGCTACACCTTC.

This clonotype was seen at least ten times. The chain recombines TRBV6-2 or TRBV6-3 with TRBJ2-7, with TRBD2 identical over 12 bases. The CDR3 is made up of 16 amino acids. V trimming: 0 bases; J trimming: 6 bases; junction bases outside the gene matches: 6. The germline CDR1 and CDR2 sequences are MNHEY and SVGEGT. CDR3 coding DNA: TGTGCCAGCAGTTACTCCCGGACTAGCGGGGCGACCGAGCAGTACTTC. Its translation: CASSYSRTSGATEQYF.

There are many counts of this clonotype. The CDR3 protein is CASTGSSTDTQYF. The CDR3 DNA sequence: TGTGCCTCAACAGGGTCTAGCACAGATACGCAGTATTTT. The gene calls are TRBV10-3 and TRBJ2-3, with D maybe TRBD1 (6 bases). Trimming stripped 11 bases from V and 0 bases from J, with 12 bases between. Germline CDR1 ENHRY, CDR2 SYGVKD. The CDR3 spans 13 residues.

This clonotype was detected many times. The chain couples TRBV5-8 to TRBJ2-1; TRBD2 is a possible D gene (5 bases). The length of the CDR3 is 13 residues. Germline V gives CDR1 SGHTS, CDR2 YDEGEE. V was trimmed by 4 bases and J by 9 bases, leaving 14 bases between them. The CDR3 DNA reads TGTGCCAGCAGCGGGAGATATGTGGGTGAGCAGTTCTTC. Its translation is CASSGRYVGEQFF.

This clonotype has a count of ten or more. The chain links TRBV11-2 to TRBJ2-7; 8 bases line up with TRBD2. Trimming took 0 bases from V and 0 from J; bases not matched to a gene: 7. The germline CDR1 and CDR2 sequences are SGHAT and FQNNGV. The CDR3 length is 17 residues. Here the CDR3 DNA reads TGTGCCAGCAGCTTAGACGTTCCGAGCGGGAGCTCCTACGAGCAGTACTTC. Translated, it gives CASSLDVPSGSSYEQYF.

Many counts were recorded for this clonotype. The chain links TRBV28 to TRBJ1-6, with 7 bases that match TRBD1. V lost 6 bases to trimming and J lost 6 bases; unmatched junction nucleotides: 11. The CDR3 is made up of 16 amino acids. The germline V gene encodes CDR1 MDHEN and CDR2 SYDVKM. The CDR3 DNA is TGTGCCAGCAGCCCGATTTGGGGACAGAGTAATTCACCCCTCCACTTT. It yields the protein CASSPIWGQSNSPLHF.

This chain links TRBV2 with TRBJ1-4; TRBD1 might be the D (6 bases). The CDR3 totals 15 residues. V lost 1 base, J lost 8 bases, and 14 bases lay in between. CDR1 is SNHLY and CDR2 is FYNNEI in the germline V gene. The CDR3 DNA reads TGTGCCAGCAGTGAAGTAGGCAGGGGAACCGAAAAACTGTTTTTT. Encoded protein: CASSEVGRGTEKLFF.

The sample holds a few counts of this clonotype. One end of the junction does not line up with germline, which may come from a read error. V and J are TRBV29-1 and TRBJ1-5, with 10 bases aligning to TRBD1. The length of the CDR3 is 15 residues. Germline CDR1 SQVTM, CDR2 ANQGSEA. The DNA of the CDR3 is TGTAGCGTTGGGGGACAGGGGATCATGGAGCAGCCCCAGCATTTT. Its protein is CSVGGQGIMEQPQHF.

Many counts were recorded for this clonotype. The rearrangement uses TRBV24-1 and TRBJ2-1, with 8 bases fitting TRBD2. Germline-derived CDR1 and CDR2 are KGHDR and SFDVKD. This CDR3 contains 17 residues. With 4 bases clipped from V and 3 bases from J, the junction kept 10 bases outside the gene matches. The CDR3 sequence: CATSDSGGPSHYNEQFF. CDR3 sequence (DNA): TGTGCCACCAGTGACTCGGGAGGGCCGTCACACTACAATGAGCAGTTCTTC.

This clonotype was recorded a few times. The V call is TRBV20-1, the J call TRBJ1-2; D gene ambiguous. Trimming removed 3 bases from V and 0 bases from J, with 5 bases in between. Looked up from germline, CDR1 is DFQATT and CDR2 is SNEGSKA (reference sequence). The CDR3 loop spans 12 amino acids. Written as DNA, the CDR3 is TGCAGTGCTAGTTTCTCTAACTATGGCTACACCTTC. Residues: CSASFSNYGYTF.

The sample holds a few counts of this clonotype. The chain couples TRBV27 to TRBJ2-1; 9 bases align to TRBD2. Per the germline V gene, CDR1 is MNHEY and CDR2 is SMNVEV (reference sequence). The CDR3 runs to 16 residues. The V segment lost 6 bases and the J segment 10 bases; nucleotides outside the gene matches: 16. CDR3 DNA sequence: TGTGCCAGCAGCCCCCTCTCGGGGTTAGCGGGAGTGGAGCAGTTCTTC. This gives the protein CASSPLSGLAGVEQFF.

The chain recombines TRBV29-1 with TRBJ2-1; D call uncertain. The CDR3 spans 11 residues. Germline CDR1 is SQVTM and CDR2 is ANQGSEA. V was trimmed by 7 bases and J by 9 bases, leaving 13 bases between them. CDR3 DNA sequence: TGCAGCGCTACCCGGAGAGGTGAGCAGTTCTTC. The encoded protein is CSATRRGEQFF.

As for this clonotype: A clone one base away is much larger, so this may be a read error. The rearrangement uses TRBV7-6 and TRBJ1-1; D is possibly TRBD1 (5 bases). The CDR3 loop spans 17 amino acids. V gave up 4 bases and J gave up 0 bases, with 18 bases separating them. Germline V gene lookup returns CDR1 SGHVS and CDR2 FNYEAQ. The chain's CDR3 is CASSSVEGIGVNTEAFF. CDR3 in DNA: TGTGCCAGCAGCTCCGTCGAAGGGATAGGGGTGAACACTGAAGCTTTCTTT. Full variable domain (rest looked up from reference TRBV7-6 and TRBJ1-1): GAGVSQSPRYKVTKRGQDVALRCDPISGHVSLYWYRQALGQGPEFLTYFNYEAQQDKSGLPNDRFSAERPEGSISTLTIQRTEQRDSAMYRCASSSVEGIGVNTEAFFGQGTRLTVV.